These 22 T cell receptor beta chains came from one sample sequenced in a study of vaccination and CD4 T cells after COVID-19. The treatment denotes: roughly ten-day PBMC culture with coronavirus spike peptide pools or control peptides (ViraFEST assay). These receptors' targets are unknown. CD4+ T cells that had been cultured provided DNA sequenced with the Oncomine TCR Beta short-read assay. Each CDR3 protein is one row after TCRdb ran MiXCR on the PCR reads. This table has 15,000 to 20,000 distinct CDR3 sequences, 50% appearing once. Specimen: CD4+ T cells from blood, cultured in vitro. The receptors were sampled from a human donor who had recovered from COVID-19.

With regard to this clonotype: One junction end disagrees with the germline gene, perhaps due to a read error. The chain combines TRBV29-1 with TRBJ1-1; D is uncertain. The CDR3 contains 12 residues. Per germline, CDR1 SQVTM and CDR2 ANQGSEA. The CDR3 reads CSVQDGGTEAFF. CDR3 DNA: TGCAGCGTTCAAGACGGAGGCACTGAAGCTTTCTTT.

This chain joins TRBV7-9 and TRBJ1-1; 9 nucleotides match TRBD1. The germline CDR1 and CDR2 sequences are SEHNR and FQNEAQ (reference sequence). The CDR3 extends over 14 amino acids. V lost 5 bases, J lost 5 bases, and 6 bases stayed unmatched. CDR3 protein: CASSLDRGATEAFF. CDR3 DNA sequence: TGTGCCAGCAGCCTAGACAGGGGGGCGACTGAAGCTTTCTTT.

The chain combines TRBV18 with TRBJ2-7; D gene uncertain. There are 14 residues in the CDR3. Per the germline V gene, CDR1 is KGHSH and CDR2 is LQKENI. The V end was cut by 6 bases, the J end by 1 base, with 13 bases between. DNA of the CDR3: TGTGCCAGCTCTACCACGCTCAGTTCCTACGAGCAGTACTTC. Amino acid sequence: CASSTTLSSYEQYF.

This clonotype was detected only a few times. The CDR3 coding sequence is TGTGCCAGCAGCCCTACCCGAGGGGTAGGGGGCTACACCTTC. Its translation is CASSPTRGVGGYTF. The chain couples TRBV7-2 to TRBJ1-2; tentatively, D is TRBD1 (5 bases). Germline CDR1 is SGHTA and CDR2 is FQGNSA. The V gene lost 5 bases and the J gene lost 8 bases, with 18 bases spanning the gap. The CDR3 spans 14 residues.

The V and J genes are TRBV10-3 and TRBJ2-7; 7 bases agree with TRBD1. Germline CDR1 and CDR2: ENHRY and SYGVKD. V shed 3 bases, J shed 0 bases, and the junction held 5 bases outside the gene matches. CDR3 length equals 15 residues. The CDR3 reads CAISDPTGSSYEQYF. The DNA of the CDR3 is TGTGCCATCAGTGACCCGACAGGGAGCTCCTACGAGCAGTACTTC.

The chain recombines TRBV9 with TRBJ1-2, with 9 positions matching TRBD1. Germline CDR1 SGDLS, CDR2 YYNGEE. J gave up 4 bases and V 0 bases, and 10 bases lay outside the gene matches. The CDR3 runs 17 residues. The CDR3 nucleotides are TGTGCCAGCAGCGTAGACGGGACAGGGCTCGTGAGCTATGGCTACACCTTC. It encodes CASSVDGTGLVSYGYTF.

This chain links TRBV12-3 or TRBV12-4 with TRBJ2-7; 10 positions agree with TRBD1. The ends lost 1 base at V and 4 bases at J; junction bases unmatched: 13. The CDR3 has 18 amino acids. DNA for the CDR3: TGTGCCAGCAGTTTAGGGCGGTTGGTTGGGACAGGGGTTTACGAGCAGTACTTC. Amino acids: CASSLGRLVGTGVYEQYF.

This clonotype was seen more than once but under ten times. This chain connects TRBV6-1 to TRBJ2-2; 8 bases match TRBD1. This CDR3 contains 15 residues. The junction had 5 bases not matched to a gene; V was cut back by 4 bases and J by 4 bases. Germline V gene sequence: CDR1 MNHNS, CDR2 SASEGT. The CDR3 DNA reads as TGTGCCAGCAGTGTCTCAGGGGGCGTCACCGGGGAGCTGTTTTTT. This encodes CASSVSGGVTGELFF.

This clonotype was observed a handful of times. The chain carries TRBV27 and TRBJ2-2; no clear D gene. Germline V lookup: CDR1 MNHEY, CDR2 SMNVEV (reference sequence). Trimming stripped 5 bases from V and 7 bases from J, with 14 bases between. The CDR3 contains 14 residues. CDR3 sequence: CASSGSRGFGELFF. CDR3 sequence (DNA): TGTGCCAGCAGTGGCTCCAGAGGTTTCGGGGAGCTGTTTTTT.

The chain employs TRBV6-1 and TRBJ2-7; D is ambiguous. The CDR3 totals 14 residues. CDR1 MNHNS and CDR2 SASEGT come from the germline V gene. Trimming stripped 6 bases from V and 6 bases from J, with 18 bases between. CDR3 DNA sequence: TGTGCCAGCAGGGGCGGCTTGAGGAATGGCGAGCAGTACTTC. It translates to CASRGGLRNGEQYF.

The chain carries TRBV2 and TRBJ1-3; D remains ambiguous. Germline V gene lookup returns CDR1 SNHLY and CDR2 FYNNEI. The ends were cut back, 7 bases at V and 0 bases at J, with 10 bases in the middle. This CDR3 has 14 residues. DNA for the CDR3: TGTGCCAGCAACCATCCAAGCTCTGGAAACACCATATATTTT. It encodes CASNHPSSGNTIYF.

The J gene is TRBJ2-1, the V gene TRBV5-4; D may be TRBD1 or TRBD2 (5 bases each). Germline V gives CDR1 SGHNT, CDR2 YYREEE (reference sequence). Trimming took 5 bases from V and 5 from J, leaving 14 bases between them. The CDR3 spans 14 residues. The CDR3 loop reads CASRRLGEDNEQFF. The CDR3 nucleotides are TGTGCCAGCAGGCGACTGGGGGAAGACAATGAGCAGTTCTTC.

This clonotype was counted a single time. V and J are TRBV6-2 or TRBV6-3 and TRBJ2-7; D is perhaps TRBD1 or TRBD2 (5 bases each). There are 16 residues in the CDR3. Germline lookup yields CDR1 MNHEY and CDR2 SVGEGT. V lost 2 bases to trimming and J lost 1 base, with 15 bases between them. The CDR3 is CASSYGILWGSYEQYF. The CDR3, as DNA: TGTGCCAGCAGTTACGGTATACTTTGGGGGTCCTACGAGCAGTACTTC.

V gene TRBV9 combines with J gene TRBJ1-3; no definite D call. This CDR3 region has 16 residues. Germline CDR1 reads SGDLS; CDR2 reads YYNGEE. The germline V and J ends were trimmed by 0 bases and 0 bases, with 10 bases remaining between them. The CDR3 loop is CASSVASGLSGNTIYF. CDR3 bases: TGTGCCAGCAGCGTAGCATCAGGTCTCTCTGGAAACACCATATATTTT.

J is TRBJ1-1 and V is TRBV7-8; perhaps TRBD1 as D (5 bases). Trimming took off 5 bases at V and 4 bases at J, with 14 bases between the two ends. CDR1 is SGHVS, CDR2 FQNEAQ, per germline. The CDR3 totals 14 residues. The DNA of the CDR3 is TGTGCCAGCAGCCCACGAGAGGGGAGCACTGAAGCTTTCTTT. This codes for CASSPREGSTEAFF.

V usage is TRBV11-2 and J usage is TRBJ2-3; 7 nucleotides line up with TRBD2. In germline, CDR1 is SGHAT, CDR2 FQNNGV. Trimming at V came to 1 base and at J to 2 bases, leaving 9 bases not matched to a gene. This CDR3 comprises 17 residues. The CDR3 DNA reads TGTGCCAGCAGCTTAGGGCGAGGGCGGGGGATCACAGATACGCAGTATTTT. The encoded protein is CASSLGRGRGITDTQYF.

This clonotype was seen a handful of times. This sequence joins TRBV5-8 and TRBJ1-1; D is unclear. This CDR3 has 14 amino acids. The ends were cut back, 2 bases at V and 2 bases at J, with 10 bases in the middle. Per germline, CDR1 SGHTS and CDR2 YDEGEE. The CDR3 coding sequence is TGTGCCAGCAGCTTTGGTTTAGCAAACACTGAAGCTTTCTTT. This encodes CASSFGLANTEAFF.

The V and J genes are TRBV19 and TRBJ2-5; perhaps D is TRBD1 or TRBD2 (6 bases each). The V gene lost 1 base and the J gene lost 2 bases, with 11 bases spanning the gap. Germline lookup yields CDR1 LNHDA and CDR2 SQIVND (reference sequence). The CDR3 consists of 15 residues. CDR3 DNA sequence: TGTGCCAGTAGTATAGTACCGGGGGCTCAAGAGACCCAGTACTTC. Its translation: CASSIVPGAQETQYF.

DNA for the CDR3: TGTGCCACCATTGAGGGCACAGCCAAAAACATTCAGTACTTC. It encodes CATIEGTAKNIQYF. The chain joins TRBV6-1 to TRBJ2-4, with D perhaps matching TRBD2 (5 bases). The CDR3 spans 14 residues. V lost 10 bases and J lost 0, with 13 bases in between. CDR1 is MNHNS and CDR2 is SASEGT in the germline V gene.

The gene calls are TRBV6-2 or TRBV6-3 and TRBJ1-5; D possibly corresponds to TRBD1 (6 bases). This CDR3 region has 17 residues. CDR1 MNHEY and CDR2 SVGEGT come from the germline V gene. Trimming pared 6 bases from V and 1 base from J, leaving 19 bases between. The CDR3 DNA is TGTGCCAGCAGACCACTCCTCCCGGGACAAAGCAATCAGCCCCAGCATTTT. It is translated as CASRPLLPGQSNQPQHF.

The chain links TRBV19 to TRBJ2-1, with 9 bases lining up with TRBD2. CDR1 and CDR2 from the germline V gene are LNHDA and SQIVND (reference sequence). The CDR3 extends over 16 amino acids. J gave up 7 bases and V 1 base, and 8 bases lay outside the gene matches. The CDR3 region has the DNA TGTGCCAGTAGTATAGCAGTTGGGCGGGGGGGGAATGAGCAGTTCTTC. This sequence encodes CASSIAVGRGGNEQFF.

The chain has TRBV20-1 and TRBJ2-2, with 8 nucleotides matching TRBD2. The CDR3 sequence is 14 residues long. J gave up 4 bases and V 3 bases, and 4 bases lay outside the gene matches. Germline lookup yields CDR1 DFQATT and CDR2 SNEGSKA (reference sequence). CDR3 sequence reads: CSARPAGGTGELFF. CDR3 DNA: TGCAGTGCTAGGCCTGCGGGAGGCACCGGGGAGCTGTTTTTT.